The rows below give T cell receptor beta chains drawn from one sample of a study of blood T cell repertoires in COVID-19. TCRdb's copy holds only in-frame clones and misses some; the assay was immunoSEQ multiplex PCR. The repertoire consists of around 240,000 clones, with approximately 90% occurring once and the leading ten covering 0.87%. Source material: PBMCs or T cells enriched from blood (not recorded which). These receptors all come from a man between 50 and 59 years old who had been exposed to COVID-19. Each CDR3 is given with its conserved first and last residue. A D gene is named only where the DNA matches it firmly. A row's size may be missing; if present it is once, few, many or a size class.

abundance: NA; j_gene: TRBJ1-1; v_gene: TRBV3-1/TRBV3-2; d_gene: NA; CDR3aa: CASSQDTWGAEAFF; CDR3nt: TGTGCCAGCAGCCAAGATACCTGGGGCGCTGAAGCTTTCTTT
abundance: NA; j_gene: TRBJ1-4; v_gene: TRBV18; d_gene: TRBD1; CDR3aa: CASSPTPTGDFLTTNEKLFF; CDR3nt: TGTGCCAGCTCACCTACTCCGACAGGGGATTTTCTTACAACTAATGAAAAACTGTTTTTT
abundance: NA; j_gene: TRBJ1-4; v_gene: TRBV7-9; d_gene: TRBD1; CDR3aa: CASSFPGGEKLFF; CDR3nt: TGTGCCAGCAGCTTTCCAGGGGGTGAAAAACTGTTTTTT
abundance: NA; j_gene: TRBJ1-6; v_gene: TRBV28; d_gene: NA; CDR3aa: CASSLNRGAGNSPLHF; CDR3nt: TGTGCCAGCAGTTTAAATCGGGGGGCAGGGAATTCACCCCTCCACTTT
abundance: NA; j_gene: TRBJ1-3; v_gene: TRBV19; d_gene: TRBD1; CDR3aa: CASRPGQGWSGNTIYF; CDR3nt: TGTGCCAGTAGACCGGGACAGGGGTGGTCTGGAAACACCATATATTTT
abundance: NA; j_gene: TRBJ1-2; v_gene: TRBV28; d_gene: TRBD1; CDR3aa: CASRTTGTGGGYTF; CDR3nt: TGTGCCAGCAGGACGACCGGGACAGGGGGAGGCTACACCTTC
abundance: NA; j_gene: TRBJ2-1; v_gene: TRBV19; d_gene: NA; CDR3aa: CASSIGGNEQFF; CDR3nt: TGTGCCAGTAGTATAGGAGGCAATGAGCAGTTCTTC
abundance: NA; j_gene: TRBJ1-2; v_gene: TRBV18; d_gene: NA; CDR3aa: CASSRGGRDGANYGYTF; CDR3nt: TGTGCCAGCTCACGGGGGGGCCGGGATGGGGCTAACTATGGCTACACCTTC
abundance: NA; j_gene: TRBJ2-5; v_gene: TRBV5-1; d_gene: NA; CDR3aa: CASATTHTRGAGETQYF; CDR3nt: TGCGCCAGCGCCACAACCCATACCCGGGGGGCAGGTGAGACCCAGTACTTC
abundance: NA; j_gene: TRBJ1-2; v_gene: TRBV3-1/TRBV3-2; d_gene: TRBD1; CDR3aa: CASSQRDRGGGYTF; CDR3nt: TGTGCCAGCAGCCAACGAGACAGGGGAGGAGGCTACACCTTC
abundance: NA; j_gene: TRBJ1-6; v_gene: TRBV19; d_gene: NA; CDR3aa: CASSSTGPWSPLHF; CDR3nt: TGTGCCAGTAGTTCGACAGGCCCATGGTCACCCCTCCACTTT
abundance: NA; j_gene: TRBJ2-3; v_gene: TRBV5-4; d_gene: TRBD2; CDR3aa: CASSPGLAGDTQYF; CDR3nt: TGTGCCAGCAGCCCTGGACTAGCGGGAGATACGCAGTATTTT
abundance: NA; j_gene: TRBJ1-1; v_gene: TRBV5-1; d_gene: NA; CDR3aa: CATQVTTGNTEAFF; CDR3nt: TGCGCCACCCAAGTGACGACAGGGAACACTGAAGCTTTCTTT
abundance: NA; j_gene: TRBJ1-1; v_gene: TRBV12-3/TRBV12-4; d_gene: NA; CDR3aa: CASSLIWGAEAFF; CDR3nt: TGTGCCAGCAGTTTGATCTGGGGCGCTGAAGCTTTCTTT
abundance: NA; j_gene: TRBJ1-5; v_gene: TRBV7-9; d_gene: TRBD1; CDR3aa: CASSHSLDREGQPQHF; CDR3nt: TGTGCCAGCAGCCACTCCCTCGACAGGGAAGGTCAGCCCCAGCATTTT
abundance: once; j_gene: TRBJ1-2; v_gene: TRBV28; d_gene: NA; CDR3aa: CASVPPGDIYGYTF; CDR3nt: TGTGCCAGCGTCCCTCCCGGGGACATCTATGGCTACACCTTC
abundance: once; j_gene: TRBJ1-2; v_gene: TRBV18; d_gene: TRBD1; CDR3aa: CASSPGQSPNYGYTF; CDR3nt: TGTGCCAGCTCTCCGGGACAGTCGCCTAACTATGGCTACACCTTC
abundance: NA; j_gene: TRBJ1-2; v_gene: TRBV19; d_gene: NA; CDR3aa: CASSTRQIKDTNYGYTF; CDR3nt: TGTGCCAGTAGTACTCGACAGATTAAAGACACTAACTATGGCTACACCTTC
abundance: once; j_gene: TRBJ1-1; v_gene: TRBV9; d_gene: NA; CDR3aa: CASSVQEGDTEAFF; CDR3nt: TGTGCCAGCAGCGTTCAAGAGGGGGACACTGAAGCTTTCTTT
abundance: NA; j_gene: TRBJ1-2; v_gene: TRBV25-1; d_gene: TRBD1; CDR3aa: CASSARDRLNYGYTF; CDR3nt: TGTGCCAGCAGTGCACGGGACAGGTTGAACTATGGCTACACCTTC
abundance: NA; j_gene: TRBJ2-1; v_gene: TRBV6-6; d_gene: NA; CDR3aa: CASRDSSYNEQFF; CDR3nt: TGTGCCAGCAGGGACTCATCCTACAATGAGCAGTTCTTC
abundance: once; j_gene: TRBJ2-3; v_gene: TRBV12-3/TRBV12-4; d_gene: NA; CDR3aa: CASSYISTDTQYF; CDR3nt: TGTGCCAGCAGTTATATAAGCACAGATACGCAGTATTTT
abundance: NA; j_gene: TRBJ2-1; v_gene: TRBV28; d_gene: NA; CDR3aa: CASREEYNEQFF; CDR3nt: TGTGCCTCCCGCGAGGAATACAATGAGCAGTTCTTC
abundance: NA; j_gene: TRBJ1-1; v_gene: TRBV7-9; d_gene: NA; CDR3aa: CASSLMGLLIFF; CDR3nt: TGTGCCAGCAGCTTAATGGGACTCCTAATCTTCTTT
abundance: NA; j_gene: TRBJ1-6; v_gene: TRBV30; d_gene: NA; CDR3aa: CAWSVLNGSPLHF; CDR3nt: TGTGCCTGGAGTGTACTGAACGGGTCACCCCTCCACTTT
abundance: NA; j_gene: TRBJ1-2; v_gene: TRBV3-1/TRBV3-2; d_gene: NA; CDR3aa: CASSQAATSRLTF; CDR3nt: TGTGCCAGCAGCCAAGCGGCGACTAGCCGCCTCACCTTC
abundance: NA; j_gene: TRBJ1-5; v_gene: TRBV28; d_gene: TRBD1; CDR3aa: CASSLFRDRGNQPQHF; CDR3nt: TGTGCCAGCAGTTTATTTCGGGACAGAGGCAATCAGCCCCAGCATTTT
abundance: NA; j_gene: TRBJ2-2; v_gene: TRBV5-4; d_gene: TRBD1; CDR3aa: CASSLVQGVTGELFF; CDR3nt: TGTGCCAGCAGCTTGGTTCAGGGGGTGACCGGGGAGCTGTTTTTT
abundance: NA; j_gene: TRBJ2-1; v_gene: TRBV28; d_gene: NA; CDR3aa: CASTSGGSYNEQFF; CDR3nt: TGTGCCAGCACCTCAGGGGGGTCCTACAATGAGCAGTTCTTC
abundance: NA; j_gene: TRBJ1-3; v_gene: TRBV18; d_gene: NA; CDR3aa: CASSPPPGSGNTIYF; CDR3nt: TGTGCCAGCTCACCACCGCCGGGATCTGGAAACACCATATATTTT
abundance: NA; j_gene: TRBJ1-3; v_gene: TRBV5-1; d_gene: NA; CDR3aa: CASSLYRVATGNTIYF; CDR3nt: TGCGCCAGCAGCTTGTACCGGGTGGCTACTGGAAACACCATATATTTT
abundance: few; j_gene: TRBJ1-5; v_gene: TRBV4-2; d_gene: NA; CDR3aa: CASSPQGLYSNQPQHF; CDR3nt: TGTGCCAGCAGCCCCCAGGGGTTGTATAGCAATCAGCCCCAGCATTTT
abundance: NA; j_gene: TRBJ2-1; v_gene: TRBV5-4; d_gene: TRBD2; CDR3aa: CASSPPAGDNNEQFF; CDR3nt: TGTGCCAGCAGCCCCCCAGCGGGGGACAACAATGAGCAGTTCTTC
abundance: NA; j_gene: TRBJ1-5; v_gene: TRBV24-1; d_gene: NA; CDR3aa: CATSDPRGGNQPQHF; CDR3nt: TGTGCCACCAGTGATCCTCGGGGAGGAAATCAGCCCCAGCATTTT
abundance: NA; j_gene: TRBJ1-6; v_gene: TRBV6-8; d_gene: NA; CDR3aa: CASSYFESPLHF; CDR3nt: TGTGCCAGTAGTTACTTCGAGTCACCCCTCCACTTT
abundance: once; j_gene: TRBJ2-3; v_gene: TRBV4-1; d_gene: TRBD2; CDR3aa: CASSQGEASGSTDTQYF; CDR3nt: TGCGCCAGCAGCCAAGGTGAGGCTAGCGGTAGCACAGATACGCAGTATTTT
abundance: once; j_gene: TRBJ2-1; v_gene: TRBV5-1; d_gene: NA; CDR3aa: CASSSEPGSYNEQFF; CDR3nt: TGCGCCAGCAGCTCAGAACCTGGCTCCTACAATGAGCAGTTCTTC
abundance: NA; j_gene: TRBJ1-3; v_gene: TRBV6-1; d_gene: TRBD1; CDR3aa: CASSGPGQHSGNTIYF; CDR3nt: TGTGCCAGCAGTGGCCCGGGACAGCACTCTGGAAACACCATATATTTT
abundance: few; j_gene: TRBJ2-7; v_gene: TRBV10-1; d_gene: NA; CDR3aa: CASSECWGRRNEQYF; CDR3nt: TGCGCCAGCAGTGAGTGCTGGGGGCGCCGGAACGAGCAGTACTTC
abundance: NA; j_gene: TRBJ1-1; v_gene: TRBV28; d_gene: NA; CDR3aa: CASTRGRGMNTEAFF; CDR3nt: TGTGCCAGCACCCGGGGGAGAGGGATGAACACTGAAGCTTTCTTT
abundance: NA; j_gene: TRBJ1-3; v_gene: TRBV5-1; d_gene: NA; CDR3aa: CASSLGSGAAGNTIYF; CDR3nt: TGCGCCAGCAGCTTGGGGTCTGGGGCCGCTGGAAACACCATATATTTT
abundance: NA; j_gene: TRBJ1-2; v_gene: TRBV3-1/TRBV3-2; d_gene: TRBD1; CDR3aa: CASSQDWGGTGPGYTF; CDR3nt: TGTGCCAGCAGCCAAGATTGGGGGGGGACAGGGCCCGGCTACACCTTC
abundance: NA; j_gene: TRBJ2-2; v_gene: TRBV11-3; d_gene: NA; CDR3aa: CASSLGVNTGELFF; CDR3nt: TGTGCCAGCAGCTTAGGCGTAAACACCGGGGAGCTGTTTTTT
abundance: few; j_gene: TRBJ2-5; v_gene: TRBV4-1; d_gene: TRBD2; CDR3aa: CASSQDMGGGPARTQYF; CDR3nt: TGCGCCAGCAGCCAAGATATGGGCGGGGGGCCCGCCAGGACCCAGTACTTC
abundance: once; j_gene: TRBJ1-2; v_gene: TRBV19; d_gene: NA; CDR3aa: CASRRDIPYGYTF; CDR3nt: TGTGCCAGCCGCCGGGACATCCCCTATGGCTACACCTTC
abundance: few; j_gene: TRBJ1-2; v_gene: TRBV3-1/TRBV3-2; d_gene: NA; CDR3aa: CASSLPGGDGYTF; CDR3nt: TGTGCCAGCAGCCTCCCCGGCGGGGATGGCTACACCTTC
abundance: once; j_gene: TRBJ1-2; v_gene: TRBV7-2; d_gene: NA; CDR3aa: CASSTRTEQNYGYTF; CDR3nt: TGTGCCAGCAGCACCAGGACAGAGCAGAACTATGGCTACACCTTC
abundance: NA; j_gene: TRBJ2-3; v_gene: TRBV12-3/TRBV12-4; d_gene: NA; CDR3aa: CASSLTRTQYF; CDR3nt: TGTGCCAGCAGTCTGACTCGTACGCAGTATTTT
abundance: NA; j_gene: TRBJ1-1; v_gene: TRBV19; d_gene: TRBD1; CDR3aa: CATSGTGGWTEAFF; CDR3nt: TGTGCCACCTCCGGGACAGGGGGTTGGACTGAAGCTTTCTTT
abundance: NA; j_gene: TRBJ1-1; v_gene: TRBV3-1/TRBV3-2; d_gene: TRBD1; CDR3aa: CASRPWDRGQDTEAFF; CDR3nt: TGTGCCAGCAGACCTTGGGACAGGGGGCAGGACACTGAAGCTTTCTTT
abundance: NA; j_gene: TRBJ2-1; v_gene: TRBV18; d_gene: NA; CDR3aa: CASSPPRREQFF; CDR3nt: TGTGCCAGCTCACCACCGCGCAGGGAGCAGTTCTTC
abundance: NA; j_gene: TRBJ1-6; v_gene: TRBV16; d_gene: NA; CDR3aa: CASSLQRTVNSPLHF; CDR3nt: TGTGCCAGCAGCTTGCAGCGGACAGTTAATTCACCCCTCCACTTT
abundance: NA; j_gene: TRBJ2-3; v_gene: TRBV10-3; d_gene: NA; CDR3aa: CAIGQSTDTQYF; CDR3nt: TGTGCCATCGGACAGAGCACAGATACGCAGTATTTT
abundance: few; j_gene: TRBJ1-1; v_gene: TRBV12-3/TRBV12-4; d_gene: NA; CDR3aa: CASSLAGGTEAFF; CDR3nt: TGTGCCAGCAGTTTAGCAGGGGGCACTGAAGCTTTCTTT
abundance: few; j_gene: TRBJ1-5; v_gene: TRBV7-8; d_gene: NA; CDR3aa: CASSQRPADFNQPQHF; CDR3nt: TGTGCCAGCAGCCAACGACCTGCGGACTTCAATCAGCCCCAGCATTTT
abundance: NA; j_gene: TRBJ1-2; v_gene: TRBV7-2; d_gene: NA; CDR3aa: CASSYTPNYGYTF; CDR3nt: TGTGCCAGCAGCTATACACCTAACTATGGCTACACCTTC
abundance: NA; j_gene: TRBJ2-7; v_gene: TRBV10-3; d_gene: NA; CDR3aa: CATGQRSYEQYF; CDR3nt: TGTGCCACCGGACAGCGCTCCTACGAGCAGTACTTC
abundance: NA; j_gene: TRBJ1-2; v_gene: TRBV15; d_gene: TRBD1; CDR3aa: CATTYAGQGVYGYTF; CDR3nt: TGTGCCACCACCTACGCCGGACAGGGCGTATATGGCTACACCTTC
abundance: NA; j_gene: TRBJ2-7; v_gene: TRBV9; d_gene: TRBD1; CDR3aa: CASSGTGSYEQYF; CDR3nt: TGTGCCAGCAGCGGGACAGGTTCCTACGAGCAGTACTTC